The clone carrying this TCR beta chain was detected ten times or more. Documented time point: sample taken at primary tumor resection. Sequencing of whole RNA from tumor, nontumor lung or frozen PBMC involved no sorting. A single record per CDR3 protein comes from TCRdb applying MiXCR to the 5' RACE reads. Found here are about 48,000 distinct CDR3 sequences, roughly 5.7% of them singletons; the top ten hold 11%. Germline-derived CDR1 and CDR2 are SGDLS and YYNGEE. V lost 0 bases and J lost 4, with 14 bases in between. This CDR3 comprises 16 residues. This specimen belongs to a study of spatial heterogeneity in lung cancer. Study summary: Averaged across combinations, each unique TCR and UMI pairing appeared more than ten times in raw reads, which were uncorrected.

The TCR sequence derives from a male donor with early-stage non-small cell lung cancer. The source was PBMCs, collected at surgery. The gene calls are TRBV9 and TRBJ2-1; D possibly corresponds to TRBD1 (5 bases). CDR3 in amino acids: CASSVVQGNGYNEQFF. The CDR3 bases are TGTGCCAGCAGCGTAGTTCAGGGTAACGGATACAATGAGCAGTTCTTC. Full variable domain (remainder filled in from reference TRBV9 and TRBJ2-1): DSGVTQTPKHLITATGQRVTLRCSPRSGDLSVYWYQQSLDQGLQFLIQYYNGEERAKGNILERFSAQQFPDLHSELNLSSLELGDSALYFCASSVVQGNGYNEQFFGPGTRLTVL.